Each of the 10 T cell receptor beta chains below was sequenced from the same sample in a study of blood T cells in healthy people across ages. Using a J-beta primer mix together with a sample-barcoded 5' primer, a second PCR was run for roughly 7 to 12 cycles. TCRdb itself ran the 5' RACE reads through MiXCR, one entry per CDR3 protein. The sample carries approximately 800,000 distinct CDR3 sequences, about 42% recorded once. The specimen was blood. The receptors were sampled from a man older than 75 in good health.

V usage is TRBV6-5 and J usage is TRBJ2-1, with 9 positions matching TRBD2. Germline V lookup: CDR1 MNHEY, CDR2 SVGAGI. J lost 1 base, V lost 0 bases, and 10 bases had no gene match. The CDR3 has 19 residues. The CDR3 sequence is CASSYSTSTSGKSYNEQFF. The CDR3 DNA reads TGTGCCAGCAGTTACTCCACCTCGACTAGCGGAAAATCCTACAATGAGCAGTTCTTC.

There are a few counts of this clonotype. The rearrangement links TRBV24-1 to TRBJ2-7; possibly TRBD2 for D (6 bases). Per the germline V gene, CDR1 is KGHDR and CDR2 is SFDVKD. The CDR3 runs 16 residues. Trimming pared 4 bases from V and 0 bases from J, leaving 15 bases between. The CDR3 loop is CATSDATGDRSYEQYF. For the CDR3, the DNA is TGTGCCACCAGTGACGCTACGGGGGACCGCTCCTACGAGCAGTACTTC.

This clonotype was recorded a few times. This chain uses TRBV29-1 with TRBJ2-7; no clear D gene. V was clipped by 2 bases and J by 3 bases, with 8 bases between them. Per the germline V gene, CDR1 is SQVTM and CDR2 is ANQGSEA. The CDR3 runs 12 residues. DNA of the CDR3: TGCAGCGTTGAAACGGCAGGCTACGAGCAGTACTTC. Its translation is CSVETAGYEQYF.

A note on this clonotype: This sequence may be a read error, since a much larger clone differs from it by one base. The chain combines TRBV18 with TRBJ2-1; the D is unclear. Germline V lookup: CDR1 KGHSH, CDR2 LQKENI. The CDR3 consists of 17 residues. This CDR3 is CASSPPLGNLDNNGQFF. DNA for the CDR3: TGTGCCAGCTCACCACCGCTAGGGAACCTAGATAACAATGGGCAGTTCTTC.

In its sample, this clonotype was seen many times. A single base separates this from a much larger clone, so it may be a read error. The chain uses TRBV3-1 and TRBJ2-5, with TRBD2 matching 8 bases. The J call could be wrong; TRBJ2-7 is a better fit for the DNA end. The CDR3 runs 14 residues. Germline assignment: CDR1 LGHDT and CDR2 YNNKEL (reference sequence). The CDR3 DNA is TGTGCCAGCAGCCAGGCCCCGGGGGGGACCGAGCAGTACTTC. It codes for CASSQAPGGTEQYF.

The V call is TRBV7-9, the J call TRBJ1-5; 11 nucleotides line up with TRBD1. The CDR3 runs 15 residues. With V trimmed by 5 bases and J by 7 bases, 7 bases remained unmatched. The germline V gene has CDR1 SEHNR and CDR2 FQNEAQ (reference sequence). The CDR3 region has the DNA TGTGCCAGCAGCCCGGACAGGGGGCGTGAACAGCCCCAGCATTTT. Residues: CASSPDRGREQPQHF.

The chain couples TRBV2 to TRBJ1-4; D is uncertain. Trimming pared 5 bases from V and 8 bases from J, leaving 18 bases between. The CDR3 consists of 15 residues. Germline-derived CDR1 and CDR2 are SNHLY and FYNNEI. The CDR3 sequence: CASSWEGSRVEKLFF. The CDR3 DNA follows: TGTGCCAGCAGTTGGGAAGGGAGCCGGGTAGAAAAACTGTTTTTT.

This rearrangement joins TRBV28 to TRBJ2-7; 9 positions agree with TRBD2. Germline CDR1 and CDR2: MDHEN and SYDVKM. The CDR3 loop spans 13 amino acids. Losses at the gene ends were 3 bases for V and 7 bases for J; bases not matched to a gene: 4. CDR3 protein: CASSFLGLAEQYF. In nucleotides, the CDR3 is TGTGCCAGCAGTTTCCTCGGACTAGCGGAGCAGTACTTC. Full variable domain (missing parts from reference TRBV28 and TRBJ2-7): DVKVTQSSRYLVKRTGEKVFLECVQDMDHENMFWYRQDPGLGLRLIYFSYDVKMKEKGDIPEGYSVSREKKERFSLILESASTNQTSMYLCASSFLGLAEQYFGPGTRLTVT.

V usage is TRBV5-1 and J usage is TRBJ2-7; possible D gene TRBD2, 6 bases. Germline V gives CDR1 SGHRS, CDR2 YFSETQ. V lost 6 bases, J lost 0 bases, and 19 bases lay in between. The CDR3 length is 16 residues. CDR3 sequence: CASTKRMGGNSYEQYF. In nucleotides, the CDR3 is TGCGCCAGCACCAAAAGAATGGGAGGCAACTCCTACGAGCAGTACTTC. Looking up the rest from reference TRBV5-1 and TRBJ2-7 gives the full variable domain: KAGVTQTPRYLIKTRGQQVTLSCSPISGHRSVSWYQQTPGQGLQFLFEYFSETQRNKGNFPGRFSGRQFSNSRSEMNVSTLELGDSALYLCASTKRMGGNSYEQYFGPGTRLTVT.

The rearrangement joins TRBV29-1 to TRBJ2-7; 10 bases line up with TRBD2. The assigned J gene may be wrong: the sequence end matches TRBJ2-5 better. In germline, CDR1 is SQVTM, CDR2 ANQGSEA. The CDR3 spans 12 residues. The CDR3 nucleotides are TGCAGCTCGAGAGCGGGAGGGCAGACCCAGTACTTC. Residues: CSSRAGGQTQYF.